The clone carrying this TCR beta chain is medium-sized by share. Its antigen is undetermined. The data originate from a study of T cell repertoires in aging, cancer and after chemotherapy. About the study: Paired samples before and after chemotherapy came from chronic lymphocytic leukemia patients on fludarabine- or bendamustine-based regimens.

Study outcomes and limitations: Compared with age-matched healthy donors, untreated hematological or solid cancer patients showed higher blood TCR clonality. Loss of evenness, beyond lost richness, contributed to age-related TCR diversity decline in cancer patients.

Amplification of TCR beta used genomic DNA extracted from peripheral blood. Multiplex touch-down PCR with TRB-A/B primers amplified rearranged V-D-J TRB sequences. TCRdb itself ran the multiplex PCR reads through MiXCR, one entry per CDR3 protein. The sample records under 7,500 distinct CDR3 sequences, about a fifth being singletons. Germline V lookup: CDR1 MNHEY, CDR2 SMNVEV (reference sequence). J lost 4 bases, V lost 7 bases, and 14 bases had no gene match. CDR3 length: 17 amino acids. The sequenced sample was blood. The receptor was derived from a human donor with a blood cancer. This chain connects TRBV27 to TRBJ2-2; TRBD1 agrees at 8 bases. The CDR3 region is CASTKSPRQGFTGELFF. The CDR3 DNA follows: TGTGCCAGCACTAAGTCCCCGAGACAGGGGTTCACCGGGGAGCTGTTTTTT.